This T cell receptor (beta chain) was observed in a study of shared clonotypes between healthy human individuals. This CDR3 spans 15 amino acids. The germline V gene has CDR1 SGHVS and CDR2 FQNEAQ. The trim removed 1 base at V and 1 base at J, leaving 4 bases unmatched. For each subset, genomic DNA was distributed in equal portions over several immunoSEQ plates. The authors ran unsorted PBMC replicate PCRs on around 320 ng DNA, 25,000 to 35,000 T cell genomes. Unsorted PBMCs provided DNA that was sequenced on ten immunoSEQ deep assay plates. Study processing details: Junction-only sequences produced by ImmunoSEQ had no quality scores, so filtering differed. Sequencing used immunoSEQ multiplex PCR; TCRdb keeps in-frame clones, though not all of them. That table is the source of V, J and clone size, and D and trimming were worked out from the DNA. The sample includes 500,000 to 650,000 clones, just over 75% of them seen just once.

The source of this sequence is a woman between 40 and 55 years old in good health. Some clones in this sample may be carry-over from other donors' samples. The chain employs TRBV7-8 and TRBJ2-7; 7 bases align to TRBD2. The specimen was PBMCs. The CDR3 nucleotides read TGTGCCAGCAGCTTAGTGTGGGGGGGATCCTACGAGCAGTACTTC. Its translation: CASSLVWGGSYEQYF.